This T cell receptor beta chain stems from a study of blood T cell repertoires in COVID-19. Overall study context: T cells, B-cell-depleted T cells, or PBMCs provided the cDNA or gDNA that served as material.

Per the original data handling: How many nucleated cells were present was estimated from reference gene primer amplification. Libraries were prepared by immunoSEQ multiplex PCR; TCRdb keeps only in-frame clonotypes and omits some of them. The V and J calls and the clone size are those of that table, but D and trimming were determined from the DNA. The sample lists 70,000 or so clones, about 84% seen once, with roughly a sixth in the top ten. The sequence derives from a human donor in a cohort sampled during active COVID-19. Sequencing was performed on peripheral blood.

CDR3 DNA: TGTGCCAGCAGCTTAGGGGTAGGGGCGGATGGCTACACCTTC. It yields the protein CASSLGVGADGYTF. The chain is built from TRBV7-2 and TRBJ1-2; tentative D call: TRBD1 (5 bases). The germline V gene has CDR1 SGHTA and CDR2 FQGNSA. The CDR3 has 14 residues. The V end lost 1 base, the J end lost 6 bases, and 12 bases lay between the germline ends.